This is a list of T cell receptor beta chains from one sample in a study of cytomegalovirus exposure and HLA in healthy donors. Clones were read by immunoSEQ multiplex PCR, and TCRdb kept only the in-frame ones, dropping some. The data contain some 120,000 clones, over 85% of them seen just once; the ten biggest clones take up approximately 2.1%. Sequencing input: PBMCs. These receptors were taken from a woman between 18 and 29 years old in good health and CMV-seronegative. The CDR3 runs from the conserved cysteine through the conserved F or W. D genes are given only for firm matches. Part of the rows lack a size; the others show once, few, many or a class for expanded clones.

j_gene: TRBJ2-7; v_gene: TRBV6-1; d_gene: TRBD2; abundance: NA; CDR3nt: TGTGCCAGCAATCCGCGGGAGGGCCTTACCTACGAGCAGTACTTC; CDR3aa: CASNPREGLTYEQYF
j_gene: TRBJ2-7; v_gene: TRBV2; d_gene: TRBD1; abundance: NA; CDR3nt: TGTGCCAGCGACGGACAGGGGCGCGGGTACGAGCAGTACTTC; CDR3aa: CASDGQGRGYEQYF
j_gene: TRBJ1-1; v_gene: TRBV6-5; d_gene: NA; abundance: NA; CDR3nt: TGTGCCAGCAGTTCTATCACTGAAGCTTTCTTT; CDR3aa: CASSSITEAFF
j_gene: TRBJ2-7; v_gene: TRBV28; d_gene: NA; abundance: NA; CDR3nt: TGTGCCAGCAGTTTGCAGTACGAGCAGTACTTC; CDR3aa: CASSLQYEQYF
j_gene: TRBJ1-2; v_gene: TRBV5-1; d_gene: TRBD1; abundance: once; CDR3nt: TGCGCCAGCAGCCCCCGGACAGGGGGCGGCTATGGCTACACCTTC; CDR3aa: CASSPRTGGGYGYTF
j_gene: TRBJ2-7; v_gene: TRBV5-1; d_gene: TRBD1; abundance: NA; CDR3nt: TGCGCCAGCAGCCCTAGACAGGGCTACGAGCAGTACTTC; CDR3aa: CASSPRQGYEQYF
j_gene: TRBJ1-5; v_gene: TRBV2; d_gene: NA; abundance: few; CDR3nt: TGTGCCAGCAGTGCCGGGGTATATAGCAATCAGCCCCAGCATTTT; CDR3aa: CASSAGVYSNQPQHF
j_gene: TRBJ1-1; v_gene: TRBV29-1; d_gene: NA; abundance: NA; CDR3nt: TGCAGCGTTGCCGCGAACCTGAACACTGAAGCTTTCTTT; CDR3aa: CSVAANLNTEAFF
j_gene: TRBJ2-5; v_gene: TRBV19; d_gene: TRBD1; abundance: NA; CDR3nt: TGTGCCAGTAGTGCGACACAGGGGGCCGGAGGAGAGACCCAGTACTTC; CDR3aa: CASSATQGAGGETQYF
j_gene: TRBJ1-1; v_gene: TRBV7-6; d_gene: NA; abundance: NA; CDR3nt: TGTGCCAGCAGCTTAGAACAGAACACTGAAGCTTTCTTT; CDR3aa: CASSLEQNTEAFF
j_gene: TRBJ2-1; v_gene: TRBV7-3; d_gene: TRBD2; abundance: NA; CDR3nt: TGTGCCAGCAGCTTAGCGGGGGGCCTCTACAATGAGCAGTTCTTC; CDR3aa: CASSLAGGLYNEQFF
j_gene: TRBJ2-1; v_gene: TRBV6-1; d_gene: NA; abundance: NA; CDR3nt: TGTGCCAGCAGTGAAGGCGGGAATTGGGTAGGCAATGAGCAGTTCTTC; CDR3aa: CASSEGGNWVGNEQFF
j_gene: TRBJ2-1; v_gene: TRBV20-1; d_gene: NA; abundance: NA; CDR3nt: TGCAGTGCTAGACAGGGTGAGCAGTTCTTC; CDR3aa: CSARQGEQFF
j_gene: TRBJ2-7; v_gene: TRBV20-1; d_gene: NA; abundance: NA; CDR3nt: TGCAGTGCTAGGGAGGGGAACGAGCAGTACTTC; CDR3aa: CSAREGNEQYF
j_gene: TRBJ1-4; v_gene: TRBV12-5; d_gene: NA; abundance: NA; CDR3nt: TGTGCTAGTGGTTTGGTAAGGAGCGTTGCAACTAATGAAAAACTGTTTTTT; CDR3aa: CASGLVRSVATNEKLFF
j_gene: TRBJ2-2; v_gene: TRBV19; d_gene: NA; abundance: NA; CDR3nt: TGTGCCAGTAGCCACAGTGTCGGGGAGCTGTTTTTT; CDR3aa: CASSHSVGELFF
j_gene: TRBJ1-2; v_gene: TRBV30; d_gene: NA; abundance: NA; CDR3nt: TGTGCCTGGAGTGTACATACAGCTCGATATGGCTACACCTTC; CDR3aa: CAWSVHTARYGYTF
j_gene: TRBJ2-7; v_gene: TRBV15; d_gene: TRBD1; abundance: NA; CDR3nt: TGTGCCACCAGCAGCGGGACAGGGAGCTACGAGCAGTACTTC; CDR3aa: CATSSGTGSYEQYF
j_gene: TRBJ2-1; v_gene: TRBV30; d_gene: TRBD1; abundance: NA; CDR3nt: TGTGCCTTCAAGGGACAGGGGGGGTTCAATGAGCAGTTCTTC; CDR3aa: CAFKGQGGFNEQFF
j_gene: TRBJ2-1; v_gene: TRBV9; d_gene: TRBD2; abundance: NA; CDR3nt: TGTGCCAGCAGCGGTACCGGGACTAGCTTCAATGAGCAGTTCTTC; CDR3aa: CASSGTGTSFNEQFF
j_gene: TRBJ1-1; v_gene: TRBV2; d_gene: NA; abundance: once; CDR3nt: TGTGCCAGCAGTGTGGGGAGAACTGAAGCTTTCTTT; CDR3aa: CASSVGRTEAFF
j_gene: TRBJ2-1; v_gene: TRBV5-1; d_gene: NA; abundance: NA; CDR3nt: TGCGCCAGCAGCCAGGTACTGTCAGACAATGAGCAGTTCTTC; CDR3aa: CASSQVLSDNEQFF
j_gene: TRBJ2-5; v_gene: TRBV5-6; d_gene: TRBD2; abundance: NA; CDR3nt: TGTGCCAGCAGCTTCCCAGGGAGGGAGCAGACCCAGTACTTC; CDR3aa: CASSFPGREQTQYF
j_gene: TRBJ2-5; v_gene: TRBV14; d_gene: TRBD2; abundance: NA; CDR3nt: TGTGCCAGCAGCCGAAATCTTCTAGCGGGGGACCGACAAGAGACCCAGTACTTC; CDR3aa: CASSRNLLAGDRQETQYF
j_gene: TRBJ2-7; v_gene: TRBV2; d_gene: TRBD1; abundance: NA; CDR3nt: TGTGCCAGTCGGACAGGGGGTATATACGAGCAGTACTTC; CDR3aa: CASRTGGIYEQYF